The 21 T cell receptor beta chains presented below share a single source sample, sequenced in a study of CD8+ T cells in alopecia areata. Extraction of RNA preceded its reverse transcription into cDNA, which served as the sequencing template. Repertoires were generated with immunoSEQ multiplex PCR, while TCRdb's copy carries only in-frame clones and drops some. In the table there are 85,000 to 95,000 clones, more than 65% of which are singletons. The treatment: oral pan-JAK inhibitor, 5-10 mg twice daily. Source: CD8+ T cells sorted from blood, taken at approximately week 42, from a patient treated with tofacitinib. The receptors shown here come from a human donor with alopecia areata.

This clone appeared once. The chain combines TRBV7-3 with TRBJ2-3, with D tentatively TRBD2 (5 bases). Trimming pared 4 bases from V and 3 bases from J, leaving 8 bases between. CDR3 length: 13 amino acids. Germline CDR1 reads SGHTA; CDR2 reads FQGTGA. The DNA for the CDR3 is TGTGCCAGCAGCTCCGGCGGGACAGATACGCAGTATTTT. Translating gives CASSSGGTDTQYF.

The chain combines TRBV9 with TRBJ2-3; tentatively, D is TRBD1 (6 bases). CDR1 is SGDLS, CDR2 YYNGEE, per germline. V was shortened by 3 bases and J by 2 bases, with 16 bases between the two germline ends. This CDR3 has 16 amino acids. CDR3 sequence reads: CASSANGTLLTDTQYF. The CDR3, as DNA: TGTGCCAGCAGCGCGAATGGGACACTCCTCACAGATACGCAGTATTTT.

Written as DNA, the CDR3 is TGTGCCTGGTTCCCCTCCAGAGATCAGCCCCAGCATTTT. It translates to CAWFPSRDQPQHF. This rearrangement joins TRBV30 to TRBJ1-5; unclear D gene. With 5 bases removed from V and 5 bases from J, the gap between germline ends came to 13 bases. Germline V gives CDR1 GTSNPN, CDR2 SVGIG (reference sequence). The CDR3 has 13 amino acids.

CDR3 protein: CASSHDISGGEKLFF. CDR3 DNA: TGTGCCAGCAGTCACGACATATCTGGAGGTGAAAAACTGTTTTTT. The V gene is TRBV6-5, the J gene TRBJ1-4; D not certain. V lost 5 bases and J lost 7, with 17 bases in between. The CDR3 sequence is 15 residues long. Germline V lookup: CDR1 MNHEY, CDR2 SVGAGI.

The J gene is TRBJ2-2, the V gene TRBV14; D may be TRBD2 (6 bases). The CDR3 extends over 13 amino acids. Trimming took 4 bases from V and 5 from J, leaving 8 bases between them. Germline values: CDR1 SGHDN, CDR2 FVKESK. DNA of the CDR3: TGTGCCAGCAGCCCCGCGGGGACCGGGGAGCTGTTTTTT. Translating it yields CASSPAGTGELFF.

J is TRBJ1-1 and V is TRBV29-1; TRBD1 might be the D (5 bases). The CDR3 runs to 10 residues. The germline V gene has CDR1 SQVTM and CDR2 ANQGSEA. The DNA of the CDR3 is TGCAGTGCGGGGGGGACTGAAGCTTTCTTT. It codes for CSAGGTEAFF.

The genes are TRBV30 and TRBJ2-1, with 9 bases lining up with TRBD2. Germline loops: CDR1 GTSNPN, CDR2 SVGIG (reference sequence). This CDR3 is 14 amino acids long. Trimming at V came to 2 bases and at J to 10 bases, leaving 9 bases not matched to a gene. The CDR3 DNA sequence: TGTGCCTGGAGTTTAGGCGGGGGGGCGGAAGAGCAGTTCTTC. Protein product: CAWSLGGGAEEQFF.

V gene TRBV7-9 combines with J gene TRBJ1-1; no clear D. Per germline, CDR1 SEHNR and CDR2 FQNEAQ (reference sequence). V was shortened by 5 bases and J by 2 bases, with 15 bases between the two germline ends. The CDR3 spans 15 residues. The CDR3 coding sequence is TGTGCCAGCAGCCCCCGGGGAGGGTATAACACTGAAGCTTTCTTT. Protein: CASSPRGGYNTEAFF.

This sequence joins TRBV7-8 and TRBJ2-3; TRBD2 aligns across 8 bases. Germline trimming cut 5 bases from V and 0 bases from J; bases unmatched to any gene: 4. In germline, CDR1 is SGHVS, CDR2 FQNEAQ. The CDR3 spans 15 residues. CDR3 sequence: CASSAQRGSTDTQYF. The CDR3 region has the DNA TGTGCCAGCAGCGCCCAGCGGGGGAGCACAGATACGCAGTATTTT.

The chain combines TRBV6-5 with TRBJ2-2; 9 nucleotides line up with TRBD1. CDR1 MNHEY and CDR2 SVGAGI come from the germline V gene. Losses at the gene ends were 4 bases for V and 4 bases for J; bases not matched to a gene: 1. The CDR3 totals 14 residues. The CDR3 DNA reads as TGTGCCAGCAGTTTGGGACAGGGCACCGGGGAGCTGTTTTTT. The encoded protein is CASSLGQGTGELFF.

This chain joins TRBV7-8 and TRBJ1-5; D gene ambiguous. CDR1 is SGHVS and CDR2 is FQNEAQ in the germline V gene. Trimming removed 2 bases from V and 3 bases from J, with 11 bases in between. This CDR3 region has 15 residues. The DNA of the CDR3 is TGTGCCAGCAGCTTAACCCAAGGTTCCAATCAGCCCCAGCATTTT. This encodes CASSLTQGSNQPQHF.

The V call is TRBV19, the J call TRBJ1-2, with D possibly TRBD1 on 5 matching bases. Looked up from germline, CDR1 is LNHDA and CDR2 is SQIVND (reference sequence). The CDR3 sequence is 14 residues long. The V end lost 5 bases, the J end lost 8 bases, and 18 bases lay between the germline ends. The CDR3 nucleotides read TGTGCCAGTAGTGCGGGACTTTTTTACCAGGGCTACACCTTC. Translation gives CASSAGLFYQGYTF.

The rearrangement uses TRBV5-8 and TRBJ1-1; 12 nucleotides line up with TRBD1. V lost 3 bases, J lost 1 base, and 10 bases stayed unmatched. There are 18 residues in the CDR3. Germline V gives CDR1 SGHTS, CDR2 YDEGEE. The CDR3 loop reads CASSSGPGTGGWNTEAFF. The CDR3, as DNA: TGTGCCAGCAGCTCGGGGCCCGGGACAGGGGGCTGGAACACTGAAGCTTTCTTT.

The gene calls are TRBV11-2 and TRBJ2-7; D possibly matches TRBD1 or TRBD2 (5 bases each). Trimming cost V 4 bases and J 4 bases, with 17 bases left between them. Germline CDR1 and CDR2: SGHAT and FQNNGV. CDR3 length: 15 amino acids. CDR3 in DNA: TGTGCCAGCAGCTCAGAGGGCCGGACACCGTACGAGCAGTACTTC. This codes for CASSSEGRTPYEQYF.

The chain combines TRBV19 with TRBJ1-2, with D unresolved. Germline V lookup: CDR1 LNHDA, CDR2 SQIVND (reference sequence). The V end was cut by 5 bases, the J end by 1 base, with 11 bases between. CDR3 size: 14 residues. CDR3 DNA sequence: TGTGCCAGTAGTCAGGAACCGGGTAACTATGGCTACACCTTC. Amino acids: CASSQEPGNYGYTF.

The chain has TRBV6-5 and TRBJ1-2; D unclear. Trimming removed 2 bases from V and 6 bases from J, with 13 bases in between. The CDR3 has 14 amino acids. The germline gives CDR1 MNHEY, CDR2 SVGAGI. CDR3 amino acids: CASSYGEGLHGYTF. The CDR3 nucleotides read TGTGCCAGCAGTTACGGAGAGGGTTTGCATGGCTACACCTTC.

This chain links TRBV7-9 with TRBJ1-1, with D hard to call. Germline V gene data show CDR1 as SEHNR and CDR2 as FQNEAQ (reference sequence). Trimming stripped 1 base from V and 0 bases from J, with 12 bases between. The CDR3 sequence is 16 residues long. CDR3 residues: CASSLVRGLLNTEAFF. The CDR3 nucleotides are TGTGCCAGCAGCTTAGTTCGAGGACTCCTGAACACTGAAGCTTTCTTT. Full variable domain (outside the CDR3, taken from reference TRBV7-9 and TRBJ1-1): DTGVSQNPRHKITKRGQNVTFRCDPISEHNRLYWYRQTLGQGPEFLTYFQNEAQLEKSRLLSDRFSAERPKGSFSTLEIQRTEQGDSAMYLCASSLVRGLLNTEAFFGQGTRLTVV.

This clone was detected only a few times. The rearrangement joins TRBV30 to TRBJ1-2; 9 bases line up with TRBD1. The ends lost 1 base at V and 4 bases at J; junction bases unmatched: 7. The CDR3 totals 15 residues. CDR1 and CDR2 (germline): GTSNPN, SVGIG (reference sequence). The CDR3 coding sequence is TGTGCCTGGAGTGCCCCGGCGGACAGGGGCTATGGCTACACCTTC. Translated: CAWSAPADRGYGYTF.

The rearrangement joins TRBV4-2 to TRBJ1-1; D remains unclear. Per germline, CDR1 LGHNA and CDR2 YNFKEQ. This CDR3 is built from 15 residues. V was shortened by 4 bases and J by 1 base, with 13 bases between the two germline ends. The CDR3 DNA is TGTGCCAGCAGCCCGGACGGCAGAGAGAACACTGAAGCTTTCTTT. Residues: CASSPDGRENTEAFF.

This rearrangement joins TRBV7-7 to TRBJ1-1; D is possibly TRBD1 (6 bases). CDR1 and CDR2 from the germline V gene are SSHAT and FNYEAQ (reference sequence). The V end was cut by 5 bases, the J end by 0 bases, with 7 bases between. The CDR3 is 13 amino acids. The CDR3 DNA reads as TGTGCCAGCAGCCACAGGGTGAACACTGAAGCTTTCTTT. Encoded protein: CASSHRVNTEAFF.

This chain joins TRBV29-1 and TRBJ1-2; D not certain. Germline assignment: CDR1 SQVTM and CDR2 ANQGSEA. Trimming cost V 3 bases and J 5 bases, with 10 bases left between them. The CDR3 is 12 amino acids. CDR3 sequence reads: CSVDFGPYGYTF. The CDR3, as DNA: TGCAGCGTTGATTTTGGGCCATATGGCTACACCTTC.